These 27 T cell receptor beta chains came from one sample sequenced in a study of tumor-infiltrating lymphocytes in primary liver carcinoma. Germline DNA was extracted too, while blood RNA derived from unsorted whole blood. Using a constant-region primer together with ProtoScript II reverse transcriptase, TCR beta cDNA was made from about 500 ng of total RNA. Libraries for TCR beta were built through three nested multiplex PCR rounds, which together made up a slightly modified ARM-PCR procedure. Primers for the first two PCR rounds were TRBV1-TRBV30 forward primers and a C-beta reverse primer (roughly 10 cycles per round). TCRdb redid the calling of the multiplex PCR reads with MiXCR, one entry per CDR3 protein. The repertoire has around 330,000 distinct CDR3 sequences, 65% of them found once; the top ten carry about 9.4%. The source material was peripheral blood. Receptor source: a man aged 35 to 55 with primary liver carcinoma and hepatitis B virus infection.

Points on this clonotype: A single base separates this from a much larger clone, so it may be a read error. The chain has TRBV12-3 or TRBV12-4 and TRBJ1-1; D ambiguous. The CDR3 covers 15 residues. The CDR3 nucleotides are TGTGCCAGCTGTTTATACTTCCACACGCACACTGAAGCTTTCTTT. Its protein is CASCLYFHTHTEAFF.

Of note for this clonotype: This may be a read error, as it is one base from a much larger clone. Since no conserved phenylalanine or tryptophan closes the CDR3, a read error is the likely cause. The chain joins TRBV12-3 or TRBV12-4 to TRBJ2-1; D call uncertain. Trimming removed 3 bases at V and 5 bases at J, with 8 bases between. CDR3 length: 13 amino acids. CDR3 nucleotide sequence: TGTGCCAGCAGTTTTACCTGGGACAATGAGCAGTTCTTA. Its protein is CASSFTWDNEQFL.

The V gene is TRBV7-9, the J gene TRBJ2-3, with 8 bases identical to TRBD1. The V gene's germline CDR1 is SEHNR and CDR2 FQNEAQ (reference sequence). The CDR3 has 14 amino acids. V lost 4 bases to trimming and J lost 6 bases; unmatched junction nucleotides: 6. This CDR3 reads CASSSQGGGDTQYF. Written as DNA, the CDR3 is TGTGCCAGCAGCTCACAGGGGGGCGGCGATACGCAGTATTTT.

The chain uses TRBV28 and TRBJ2-7; no clear D gene. CDR3 length: 13 amino acids. V was pared by 8 bases and J by 2 bases, with 13 bases between. The germline CDR1 and CDR2 sequences are MDHEN and SYDVKM. This CDR3 reads CASLTTAAYEQYF. CDR3 nucleotides: TGTGCCAGCCTTACCACAGCCGCCTACGAGCAGTACTTC.

Remarks on this clonotype: This may stem from a read error, because a much larger clone lies one nucleotide away. The CDR3 region is CASSNGIHEQFF. In DNA form, the CDR3 reads TGTGCCAGCAGTAACGGGATCCATGAGCAGTTCTTC. This chain uses TRBV6-2 or TRBV6-3 with TRBJ2-1; a weak D match, TRBD2 (5 bases). Germline V gene data show CDR1 as MNHEY and CDR2 as SVGEGT. The CDR3 is made up of 12 amino acids. V shed 5 bases and J shed 8 bases, with 10 bases lying between them.

The chain links TRBV6-6 to TRBJ2-6; no clear D. V lost 8 bases, J lost 4 bases, and 9 bases lay in between. CDR3 length equals 13 residues. Germline CDR1 and CDR2: MNHNY and SVGAGI (reference sequence). CDR3 sequence: CASCPEGANVLTF. CDR3 in DNA: TGTGCCAGCTGCCCAGAGGGGGCCAACGTCCTGACTTTC.

The genes are TRBV30 and TRBJ2-3; no clear D gene. The CDR3 totals 14 residues. Trimming stripped 1 base from V and 4 bases from J, with 12 bases between. Germline CDR1 and CDR2: GTSNPN and SVGIG (reference sequence). The CDR3, as DNA: TGTGCCTGGAGTGCCTTAGCAGGTCCAGATACGCAGTATTTT. Residues: CAWSALAGPDTQYF.

The chain recombines TRBV6-1 with TRBJ1-2; a possible D gene is TRBD1 (6 bases). Germline V lookup: CDR1 MNHNS, CDR2 SASEGT. The CDR3 runs 11 residues. This CDR3 is CAGTTGFGYTF. CDR3 sequence (DNA): TGTGCTGGCACCACAGGGTTCGGCTACACCTTC.

There are a few counts of this clonotype. The chain carries TRBV11-2 and TRBJ1-5; D is unclear. In germline, CDR1 is SGHAT, CDR2 FQNNGV. The CDR3 contains 15 residues. V was clipped by 5 bases and J by 2 bases, with 13 bases between them. The CDR3 protein is CASSPVAGGNQPQHF. CDR3 coding DNA: TGTGCCAGCAGCCCAGTGGCCGGGGGCAATCAGCCCCAGCATTTT.

This chain joins TRBV24-1 and TRBJ2-1; unclear D gene. V dropped 4 bases and J dropped 3 bases, with 3 bases sitting between them. Germline loops: CDR1 KGHDR, CDR2 SFDVKD. The CDR3 loop spans 12 amino acids. In DNA form, the CDR3 reads TGTGCCACCAGTGACCTCTACAATGAGCAGTTCTTC. Amino acids: CATSDLYNEQFF.

As to this clonotype: This may arise from a read error, as a much more abundant clone is one base away. CDR3 nucleotide sequence: TGTGCCAGCAGCTTGGCCCAAGTAGGCCAGGACATTCATTACTTC. Translated, it gives CASSLAQVGQDIHYF. The V and J genes are TRBV5-4 and TRBJ2-4, with D possibly TRBD1 on 5 matching bases. This CDR3 is built from 15 residues. The germline CDR1 and CDR2 sequences are SGHNT and YYREEE (reference sequence).

The sample holds many counts of this clonotype. This sequence joins TRBV6-5 and TRBJ2-3; TRBD1 matches 7 bases. The CDR3 has 16 amino acids. Germline CDR1 is MNHEY and CDR2 is SVGAGI. Losses at the gene ends were 3 bases for V and 1 base for J; bases not matched to a gene: 7. In nucleotides, the CDR3 is TGTGCCAGCAGTTATCTCCCTGACAGGGGCACAGATACGCAGTATTTT. Translating it yields CASSYLPDRGTDTQYF.

Remarks on this clonotype: This may come from a read error, since a much larger clone is one base off. This sequence joins TRBV29-1 and TRBJ1-1, with D possibly TRBD1 on 5 matching bases. Looked up from germline, CDR1 is SQVTM and CDR2 is ANQGSEA. This CDR3 has 12 residues. DNA for the CDR3: TGCAGCGTTAACCGGGAGGGGACTGAAGATTTCTTT. Translation: CSVNREGTEDFF. The full variable domain, rest sourced from reference TRBV29-1 and TRBJ1-1, is SAVISQKPSRDICQRGTSLTIQCQVDSQVTMMFWYRQQPGQSLTLIATANQGSEATYESGFVIDKFPISRPNLTFSTLTVSNMSPEDSSIYLCSVNREGTEDFFGQGTRLTVV.

A word on this clonotype: This sequence may be a read error, since a much larger clone differs from it by one base. The J gene is TRBJ2-2, the V gene TRBV4-3; TRBD1 or TRBD2 may be the D gene (6 bases each). This CDR3 comprises 15 residues. The germline V gene has CDR1 LGHNA and CDR2 YSLEER. CDR3 coding DNA: TGCGCCAGCAGCCGTGGCAGGGGAGGCACCGGGGACCTGTTTTTT. This encodes CASSRGRGGTGDLFF.

As concerns this clonotype: This could be a read error, since a much larger clone is one nucleotide away. This CDR3 fails to terminate in the conserved phenylalanine or tryptophan, so it likely reflects a read error. This sequence joins TRBV28 and TRBJ2-2, with D perhaps TRBD1 (6 bases). The CDR3 totals 15 residues. Trimming took 3 bases from V and 5 from J, leaving 13 bases between them. The germline gives CDR1 MDHEN, CDR2 SYDVKM. CDR3 loop: CASSLYRVGTGELFL. DNA of the CDR3: TGTGCCAGCAGTTTGTACAGGGTCGGTACCGGGGAGCTGTTTCTT.

This clonotype has just a few counts. The chain combines TRBV14 with TRBJ2-5; 9 bases are a match to TRBD1. Unmatched junction bases numbered 3, after V lost 2 bases and J lost 5 bases. The V gene's germline CDR1 is SGHDN and CDR2 FVKESK. CDR3 length equals 14 residues. CDR3 loop: CASSQPGTGETQYF. The CDR3 bases are TGTGCCAGCAGCCAACCCGGGACAGGGGAGACCCAGTACTTC.

CDR3 nucleotide sequence: TGTGCCAGCAGCCCCGTATTGAGGGGCGCAAACACTGAAGCTTTCTTT. Protein product: CASSPVLRGANTEAFF. The chain has TRBV7-6 and TRBJ1-1, with a possible D match to TRBD1 (5 bases). Deletions cut 5 bases from V and 2 bases from J, with 18 bases between. This CDR3 comprises 16 residues. The germline V gene encodes CDR1 SGHVS and CDR2 FNYEAQ.

Regarding this clonotype: The junction does not match germline at one end; this may be a read error. The chain joins TRBV5-4 to TRBJ2-5; 7 bases are shared with TRBD2. Per the germline V gene, CDR1 is SGHNT and CDR2 is YYREEE (reference sequence). This CDR3 region has 15 residues. This chain's CDR3 is CAGSLPGRLGETQYF. CDR3 coding DNA: TGTGCCGGCAGCTTGCCCGGGAGGCTGGGAGAGACCCAGTACTTC. The variable domain in full, completed from reference TRBV5-4 and TRBJ2-5, reads ETGVTQSPTHLIKTRGQQVTLRCSSQSGHNTVSWYQQALGQGPQFIFQYYREEENGRGNFPPRFSGLQFPNYSSELNVNALELDDSALYLCAGSLPGRLGETQYFGPGTRLLVL.

V gene TRBV12-3 or TRBV12-4 combines with J gene TRBJ1-1, with a weak D call TRBD1 (5 bases). This CDR3 contains 15 residues. The V end was cut by 7 bases, the J end by 3 bases, with 18 bases between. The CDR3 region has the DNA TGTGCCAGCACTTACTTGGGGCGGAGCGACACTGAAGCTTTCTTT. It is translated as CASTYLGRSDTEAFF.

For the CDR3, the DNA is TGTGCCAGCAGCTCCGGGACTAGCGGGAGCGATGAGCAGTTCTTC. Translation: CASSSGTSGSDEQFF. The chain is built from TRBV5-4 and TRBJ2-1; 14 nucleotides match TRBD2. The CDR3 extends over 15 amino acids. Germline trimming cut 3 bases from V and 8 bases from J; bases unmatched to any gene: 4. Per germline, CDR1 SGHNT and CDR2 YYREEE (reference sequence).

This clonotype was recorded a few times. This rearrangement joins TRBV2 to TRBJ2-4, with 11 bases identical to TRBD1. Germline values: CDR1 SNHLY, CDR2 FYNNEI. The CDR3 has 15 residues. J was trimmed by 6 bases and V by 6 bases; bases with no gene match: 7. CDR3 region: CASRQDRGPRNIQYF. The CDR3 bases are TGTGCCAGCAGACAGGACAGGGGGCCCCGAAACATTCAGTACTTC.

This clonotype appeared a few times. Being one base from a much bigger clone, this may be a read error. The chain employs TRBV4-3 and TRBJ2-1; TRBD1 matches at 7 bases. Trimming removed 0 bases from V and 5 bases from J; junction bases left unmatched: 1. Germline CDR1 and CDR2: LGHNA and YSLEER. The CDR3 length is 14 residues. The DNA for the CDR3 is TGCGCCAGCAGCCAAGATGGACAGGACAATGAGCAGTTCTTC. Protein: CASSQDGQDNEQFF.

Regarding this clonotype: This may come from a read error, since a much larger clone is one base off. This chain connects TRBV5-5 to TRBJ2-7; no definite D call. Trimming took 2 bases from V and 9 from J, leaving 18 bases between them. The CDR3 consists of 14 residues. CDR1 is SGHKS, CDR2 YYEKEE, per germline (reference sequence). In nucleotides, the CDR3 is TGTGCCAGCAGCTTAGGCATCTCACAACGGGTGCAGTACTTC. This translates into CASSLGISQRVQYF.

A remark on this clonotype: A read error may explain this, as a much larger clone is one base away. The genes are TRBV11-2 and TRBJ1-6; D might be TRBD1 (6 bases). The germline gives CDR1 SGHAT, CDR2 FQNNGV. CDR3 length: 14 amino acids. Here the CDR3 reads CASSQTGGNLPLHF. DNA for the CDR3: TGTGCCAGCAGTCAGACAGGCGGGAATTTACCCCTCCACTTT.

Worth noting for this clonotype: A read error is possible here, since a much larger clone lies one base away. The rearrangement links TRBV6-1 to TRBJ1-2; D is possibly TRBD1 (5 bases). CDR1 is MNHNS and CDR2 is SASEGT in the germline V gene. V lost 8 bases and J 7 bases, leaving 29 bases between the germline ends. CDR3 size: 17 residues. Here the CDR3 reads CASPREQGGNRDCGYTF. CDR3 DNA: TGTGCCAGCCCCAGGGAACAAGGCGGCAACCGGGACTGTGGCTACACCTTC.

Note on this clonotype: The junction and the germline gene differ at one end; a read error may be behind it. The chain recombines TRBV10-3 with TRBJ1-4; no clear D gene. Germline CDR1 reads ENHRY; CDR2 reads SYGVKD. This CDR3 is 12 amino acids long. The CDR3 is CVISEADEKLFF. In nucleotides, the CDR3 is TGTGTCATCAGTGAAGCTGATGAAAAACTGTTTTTT.

As for this clonotype: A read error may explain this, as a much larger clone is one base away. V and J are TRBV6-1 and TRBJ2-1; a possible D gene is TRBD1 (5 bases). Germline V lookup: CDR1 MNHNS, CDR2 SASEGT. The CDR3 spans 15 residues. The CDR3 loop reads CASSESRGSHNEQFF. CDR3 in DNA: TGTGCCAGCAGTGAATCAAGGGGCTCCCACAATGAGCAGTTCTTC.